This passage covers 7 T cell receptor beta chains from one sample sequenced in a study of the immune and genomic landscape of osteosarcoma. Primary, local recurrence and metastasis osteosarcoma tumors were taken after treatment from poor-prognosis patients. Sequencing was performed with immunoSEQ multiplex PCR; in TCRdb, only in-frame clones are kept and a portion is missing. The table includes 4,600 or so clones, approximately 76% detected once. Sequenced material: osteosarcoma tumor tissue from the femur. The receptors shown here come from a human donor with osteosarcoma.

The V call is TRBV14, the J call TRBJ2-1; weak D call: TRBD1 (5 bases). From germline, CDR1 is SGHDN and CDR2 FVKESK. There are 16 residues in the CDR3. V lost 0 bases and J lost 7, with 16 bases in between. Here the CDR3 reads CASSQDPGSIRNEQFF. CDR3 nucleotides: TGTGCCAGCAGCCAAGACCCAGGGTCGATACGAAATGAGCAGTTCTTC.

This clone counts as large (0.1 to 1%). The rearrangement uses TRBV7-2 and TRBJ2-7; possibly TRBD2 for D (6 bases). The V gene lost 4 bases and the J gene lost 2 bases, with 12 bases spanning the gap. This CDR3 has 14 residues. Germline V gives CDR1 SGHTA, CDR2 FQGNSA. The CDR3 is CASSSIPGAYEQYF. The DNA of the CDR3 is TGTGCCAGCAGCTCCATTCCGGGAGCCTACGAGCAGTACTTC.

With respect to this clone: One end of the junction fails to match germline, which may point to a read error. Additional DNA sequences in this sample encode the identical CDR3. The genes are TRBV5-1 and TRBJ1-1; no clear D gene. The CDR3 loop spans 14 amino acids. The germline gives CDR1 SGHRS, CDR2 YFSETQ. CDR3 in amino acids: CASSLSKGNTEAFF. DNA of the CDR3: TGCGCCAGCAGCTTGTCAAAAGGGAACACTGAAGCCTTCTTT.

The gene calls are TRBV5-1 and TRBJ1-3, with D uncertain. Germline V gives CDR1 SGHRS, CDR2 YFSETQ. This CDR3 has 15 amino acids. Deletions cut 0 bases from V and 4 bases from J, with 11 bases between. The CDR3, as DNA: TGCGCCAGCAGCTTGGCATCGGGTTCGGGAAACACCATATATTTT. Protein sequence: CASSLASGSGNTIYF. Using reference TRBV5-1 and TRBJ1-3 for the parts outside the CDR3, the full variable domain is KAGVTQTPRYLIKTRGQQVTLSCSPISGHRSVSWYQQTPGQGLQFLFEYFSETQRNKGNFPGRFSGRQFSNSRSEMNVSTLELGDSALYLCASSLASGSGNTIYFGEGSWLTVV.

This chain connects TRBV19 to TRBJ2-1; the D gene is possibly TRBD1 (5 bases). CDR1 and CDR2 (germline): LNHDA, SQIVND (reference sequence). Trimming removed 5 bases at V and 0 bases at J, with 8 bases between. The CDR3 contains 14 residues. The CDR3 here is CASSSDISYNEQFF. The CDR3 nucleotides are TGTGCCAGTAGTTCGGACATCTCCTACAATGAGCAGTTCTTC.

The gene calls are TRBV5-4 and TRBJ1-4; D is possibly TRBD1 (6 bases). Germline V gene sequence: CDR1 SGHNT, CDR2 YYREEE (reference sequence). V shed 4 bases and J shed 8 bases, with 15 bases lying between them. The CDR3 extends over 14 amino acids. The CDR3 DNA reads TGTGCCAGCAGCACCAGGGGAAGGAACGAAAAACTGTTTTTT. It is translated as CASSTRGRNEKLFF.

This clone was found once. V and J are TRBV23-1 and TRBJ1-4; 7 nucleotides agree with TRBD1. TRBV23-1 is treated as an ORF (open reading frame) with a function not yet certain. The CDR3 has 14 residues. V lost 2 bases to trimming and J lost 4 bases; unmatched junction nucleotides: 1. CDR3 amino acids: CASSQRQGNEKLFF. CDR3 coding DNA: TGCGCCAGCAGTCAAAGACAGGGTAATGAAAAACTGTTTTTT.